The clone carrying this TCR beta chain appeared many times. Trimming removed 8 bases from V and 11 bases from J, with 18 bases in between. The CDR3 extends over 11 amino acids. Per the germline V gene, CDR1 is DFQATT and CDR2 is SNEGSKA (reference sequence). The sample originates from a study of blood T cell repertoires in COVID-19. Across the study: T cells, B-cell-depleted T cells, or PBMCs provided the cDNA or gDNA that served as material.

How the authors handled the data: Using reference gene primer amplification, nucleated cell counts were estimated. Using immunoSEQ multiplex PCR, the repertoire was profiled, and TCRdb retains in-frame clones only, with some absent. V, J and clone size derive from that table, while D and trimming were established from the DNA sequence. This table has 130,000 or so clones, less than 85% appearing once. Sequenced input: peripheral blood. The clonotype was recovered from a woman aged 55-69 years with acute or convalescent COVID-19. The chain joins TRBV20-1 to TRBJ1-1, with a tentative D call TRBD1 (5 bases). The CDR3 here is CSPIRGMRAFF. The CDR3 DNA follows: TGCAGTCCGATCCGGGGGATGAGGGCTTTCTTT.